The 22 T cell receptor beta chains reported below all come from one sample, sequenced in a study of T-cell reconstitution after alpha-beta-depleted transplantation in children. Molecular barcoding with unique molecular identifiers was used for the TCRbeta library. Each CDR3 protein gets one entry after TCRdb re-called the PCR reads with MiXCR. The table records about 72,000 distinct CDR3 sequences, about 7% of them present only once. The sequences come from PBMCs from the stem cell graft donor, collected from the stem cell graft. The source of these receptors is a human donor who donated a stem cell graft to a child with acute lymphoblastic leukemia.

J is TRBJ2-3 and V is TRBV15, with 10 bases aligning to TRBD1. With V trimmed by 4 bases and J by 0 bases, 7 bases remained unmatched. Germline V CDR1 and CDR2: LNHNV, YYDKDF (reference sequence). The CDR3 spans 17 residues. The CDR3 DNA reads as TGTGCCACCAGCACGAATCCGGGACAGGGGAGCACAGATACGCAGTATTTT. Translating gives CATSTNPGQGSTDTQYF.

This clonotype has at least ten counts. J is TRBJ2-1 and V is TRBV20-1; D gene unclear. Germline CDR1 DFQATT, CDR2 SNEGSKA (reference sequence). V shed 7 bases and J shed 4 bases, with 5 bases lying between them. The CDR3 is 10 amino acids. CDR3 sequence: CSVLYNEQFF. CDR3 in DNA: TGCAGTGTCCTATACAATGAGCAGTTCTTC.

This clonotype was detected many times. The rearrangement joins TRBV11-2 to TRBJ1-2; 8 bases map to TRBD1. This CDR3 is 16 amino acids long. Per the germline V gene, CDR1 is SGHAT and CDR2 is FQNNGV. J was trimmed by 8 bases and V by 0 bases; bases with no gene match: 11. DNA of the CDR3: TGTGCCAGCAGCTTAGAGCAGGGGGCGCTTAGAGACGGCTACACCTTC. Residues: CASSLEQGALRDGYTF.

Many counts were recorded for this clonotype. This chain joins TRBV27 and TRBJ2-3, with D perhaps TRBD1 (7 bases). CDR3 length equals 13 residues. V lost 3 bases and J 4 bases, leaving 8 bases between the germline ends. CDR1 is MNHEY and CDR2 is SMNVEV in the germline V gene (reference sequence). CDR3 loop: CASSFRGADTQYF. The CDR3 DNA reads TGTGCCAGCAGTTTCAGGGGGGCAGATACGCAGTATTTT.

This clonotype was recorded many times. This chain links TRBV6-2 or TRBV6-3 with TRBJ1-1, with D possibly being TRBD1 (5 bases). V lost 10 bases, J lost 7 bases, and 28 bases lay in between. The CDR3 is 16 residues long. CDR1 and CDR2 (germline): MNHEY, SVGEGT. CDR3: CAITSKGGRVKGEAFF. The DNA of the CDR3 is TGTGCCATCACCTCGAAGGGAGGCAGGGTAAAGGGTGAAGCTTTCTTT.

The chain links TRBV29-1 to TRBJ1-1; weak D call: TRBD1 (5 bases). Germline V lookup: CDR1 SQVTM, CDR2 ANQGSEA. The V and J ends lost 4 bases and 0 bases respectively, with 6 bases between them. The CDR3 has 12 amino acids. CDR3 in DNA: TGCAGCGTTGCCAGGGTGAACACTGAAGCTTTCTTT. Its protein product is CSVARVNTEAFF.

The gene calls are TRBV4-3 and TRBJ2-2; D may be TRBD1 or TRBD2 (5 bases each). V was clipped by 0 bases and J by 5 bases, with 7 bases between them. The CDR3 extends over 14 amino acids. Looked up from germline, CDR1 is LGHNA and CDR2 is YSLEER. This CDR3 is CASSQEWGTGELFF. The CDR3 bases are TGCGCCAGCAGCCAAGAGTGGGGGACCGGGGAGCTGTTTTTT.

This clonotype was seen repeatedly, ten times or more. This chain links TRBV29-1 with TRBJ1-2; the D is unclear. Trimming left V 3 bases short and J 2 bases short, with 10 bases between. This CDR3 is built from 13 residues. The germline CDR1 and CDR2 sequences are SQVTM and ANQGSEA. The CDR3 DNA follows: TGCAGCGTTGACCTGGCGCAGAACTATGGCTACACCTTC. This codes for CSVDLAQNYGYTF.

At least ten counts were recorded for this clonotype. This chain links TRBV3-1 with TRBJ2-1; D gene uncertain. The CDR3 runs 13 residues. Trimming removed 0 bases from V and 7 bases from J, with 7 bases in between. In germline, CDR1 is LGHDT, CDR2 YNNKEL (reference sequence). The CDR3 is CASSQDPFNEQFF. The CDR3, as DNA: TGTGCCAGCAGCCAAGACCCCTTTAATGAGCAGTTCTTC.

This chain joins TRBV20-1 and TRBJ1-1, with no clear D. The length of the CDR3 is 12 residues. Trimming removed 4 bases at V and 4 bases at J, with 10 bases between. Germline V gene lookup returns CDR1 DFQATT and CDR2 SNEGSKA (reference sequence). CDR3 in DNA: TGCAGTGCTAACCTTGGTCCCACTGAAGCTTTCTTT. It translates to CSANLGPTEAFF.

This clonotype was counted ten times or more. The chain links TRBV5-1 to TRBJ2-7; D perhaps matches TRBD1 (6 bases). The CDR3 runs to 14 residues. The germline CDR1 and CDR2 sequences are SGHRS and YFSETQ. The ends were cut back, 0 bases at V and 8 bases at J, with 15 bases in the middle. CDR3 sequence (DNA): TGCGCCAGCAGCTTGGGACAGGTCGACATACAGCAGTACTTC. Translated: CASSLGQVDIQQYF. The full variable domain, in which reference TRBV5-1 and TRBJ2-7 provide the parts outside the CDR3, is KAGVTQTPRYLIKTRGQQVTLSCSPISGHRSVSWYQQTPGQGLQFLFEYFSETQRNKGNFPGRFSGRQFSNSRSEMNVSTLELGDSALYLCASSLGQVDIQQYFGPGTRLTVT.

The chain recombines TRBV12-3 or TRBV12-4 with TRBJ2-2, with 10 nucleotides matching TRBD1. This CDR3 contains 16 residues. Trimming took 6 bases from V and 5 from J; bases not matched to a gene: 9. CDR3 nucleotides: TGTGCCAGCAGACCCGGGACAGGGGTAGGAACCGGGGAGCTGTTTTTT. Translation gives CASRPGTGVGTGELFF.

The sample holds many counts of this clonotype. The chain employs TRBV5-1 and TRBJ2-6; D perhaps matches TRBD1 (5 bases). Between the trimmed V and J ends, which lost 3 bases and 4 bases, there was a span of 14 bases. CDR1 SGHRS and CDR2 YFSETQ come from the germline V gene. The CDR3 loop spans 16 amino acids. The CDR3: CASSYRQQAGANVLTF. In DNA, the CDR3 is TGCGCCAGCAGCTACCGACAGCAAGCGGGGGCCAACGTCCTGACTTTC.

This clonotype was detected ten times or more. The CDR3 DNA sequence: TGTGCAAGTCGTTCAAAGACGGAAACCGGGGAGCTGTTTTTT. This translates into CASRSKTETGELFF. The chain uses TRBV12-2 and TRBJ2-2. TRBV12-2 is deemed a pseudogene. This CDR3 has 14 residues.

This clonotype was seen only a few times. The CDR3 coding sequence is TGTGCCAGCAGCTTAACAGGGGGCGATTGGGCTGAAGCTTTCTTT. It translates to CASSLTGGDWAEAFF. The V and J genes are TRBV11-2 and TRBJ1-1; 9 nucleotides align to TRBD1. The CDR3 sequence is 15 residues long. The J segment lost 6 bases and the V segment lost 2 bases, leaving 7 bases of the junction unmatched. The V gene's germline CDR1 is SGHAT and CDR2 FQNNGV.

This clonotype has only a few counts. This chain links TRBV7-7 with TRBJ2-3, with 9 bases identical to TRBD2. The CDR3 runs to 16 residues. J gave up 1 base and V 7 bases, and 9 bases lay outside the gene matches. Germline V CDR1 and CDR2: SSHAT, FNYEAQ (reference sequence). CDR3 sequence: CASIPTLAGRTDTQYF. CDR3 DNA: TGTGCCAGCATCCCGACTCTAGCGGGACGCACAGATACGCAGTATTTT. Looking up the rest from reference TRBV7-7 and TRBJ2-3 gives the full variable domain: GAGVSQSPRYKVTKRGQDVTLRCDPISSHATLYWYQQALGQGPEFLTYFNYEAQPDKSGLPSDRFSAERPEGSISTLTIQRTEQRDSAMYRCASIPTLAGRTDTQYFGPGTRLTVL.

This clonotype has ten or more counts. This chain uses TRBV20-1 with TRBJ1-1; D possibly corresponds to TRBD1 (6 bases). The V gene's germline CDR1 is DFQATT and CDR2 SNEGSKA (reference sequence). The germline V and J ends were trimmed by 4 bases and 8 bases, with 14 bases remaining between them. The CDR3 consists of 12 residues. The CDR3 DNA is TGCAGTGCTACTGGCGACAGGCAGGAAGCTTTCTTT. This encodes CSATGDRQEAFF.

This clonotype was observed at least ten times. The CDR3 nucleotides read TGTGCCAGCAGCTTGGCCGGAAGGGTTTCTGAGCAGTTCTTC. Residues: CASSLAGRVSEQFF. The chain couples TRBV5-6 to TRBJ2-1; D is ambiguous. V was trimmed by 0 bases and J by 9 bases, leaving 13 bases between them. The CDR3 runs to 14 residues. In germline, CDR1 is SGHDT, CDR2 YYEEEE.

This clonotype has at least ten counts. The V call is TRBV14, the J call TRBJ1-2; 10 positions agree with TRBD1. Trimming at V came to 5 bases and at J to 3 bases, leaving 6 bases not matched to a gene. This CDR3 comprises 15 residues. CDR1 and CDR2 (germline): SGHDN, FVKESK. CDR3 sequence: CASSEKTGGYYGYTF. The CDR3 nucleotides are TGTGCCAGCAGCGAAAAGACAGGGGGCTACTATGGCTACACCTTC.

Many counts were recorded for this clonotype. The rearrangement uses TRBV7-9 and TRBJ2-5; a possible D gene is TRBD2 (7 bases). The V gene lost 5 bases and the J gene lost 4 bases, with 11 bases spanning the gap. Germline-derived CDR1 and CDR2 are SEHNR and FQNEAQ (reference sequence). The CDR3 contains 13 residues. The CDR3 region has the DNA TGTGCCAGCAGCCGGGGGGCACCAGAGACCCAGTACTTC. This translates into CASSRGAPETQYF.

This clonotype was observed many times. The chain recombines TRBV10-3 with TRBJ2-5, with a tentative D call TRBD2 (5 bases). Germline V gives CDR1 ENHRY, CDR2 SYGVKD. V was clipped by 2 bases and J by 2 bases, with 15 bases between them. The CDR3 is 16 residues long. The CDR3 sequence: CAISEPGFGEQETQYF. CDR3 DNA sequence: TGTGCCATCAGTGAGCCAGGATTCGGGGAGCAAGAGACCCAGTACTTC.

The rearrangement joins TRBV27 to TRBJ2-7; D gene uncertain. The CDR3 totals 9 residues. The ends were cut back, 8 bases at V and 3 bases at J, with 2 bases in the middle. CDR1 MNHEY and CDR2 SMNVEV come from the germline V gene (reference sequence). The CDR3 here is CASLYEQYF. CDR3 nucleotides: TGTGCCAGCCTCTACGAGCAGTACTTC.